This paragraph covers one T cell receptor beta chain sequence. RNA extraction and reverse transcription yielded cDNA as sequencing template. Here immunoSEQ multiplex PCR was the method, and the copy in TCRdb shows in-frame clones only, minus some. The sample includes approximately 150,000 clones, 50% to 75% of them seen just once. Treatment specified: oral pan-JAK inhibitor, 5-10 mg twice daily. Peripheral blood and lesional scalp punch biopsies came from alopecia areata patients. This sample is drawn from a study of CD8+ T cells in alopecia areata. V lost 8 bases and J 1 base, leaving 14 bases between the germline ends. CDR1 LNHDA and CDR2 SQIVND come from the germline V gene (reference sequence). The CDR3 sequence is 14 residues long.

The chain joins TRBV19 to TRBJ1-1, with D tentatively TRBD1 (6 bases). The source of this sequence is a human donor with alopecia areata. The sequencing here drew on CD4+ T cells sorted from blood, taken between weeks 55 and 65, from a patient treated with tofacitinib. CDR3 nucleotide sequence: TGTGCCAGTGGTTCGGGGGGCGAGAACACTGAAGCTTTCTTT. Its protein product is CASGSGGENTEAFF.